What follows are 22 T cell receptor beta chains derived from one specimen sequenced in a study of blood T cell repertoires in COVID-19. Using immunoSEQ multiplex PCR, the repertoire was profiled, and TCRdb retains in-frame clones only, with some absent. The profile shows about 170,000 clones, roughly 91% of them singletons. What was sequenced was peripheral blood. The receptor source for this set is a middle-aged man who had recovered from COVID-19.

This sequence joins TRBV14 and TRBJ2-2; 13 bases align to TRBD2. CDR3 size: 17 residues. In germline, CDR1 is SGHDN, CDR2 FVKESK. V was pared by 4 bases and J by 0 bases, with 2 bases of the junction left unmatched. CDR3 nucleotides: TGTGCCAGCAGCCTAGGGACTAGCGGGACGAACACCGGGGAGCTGTTTTTT. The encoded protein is CASSLGTSGTNTGELFF.

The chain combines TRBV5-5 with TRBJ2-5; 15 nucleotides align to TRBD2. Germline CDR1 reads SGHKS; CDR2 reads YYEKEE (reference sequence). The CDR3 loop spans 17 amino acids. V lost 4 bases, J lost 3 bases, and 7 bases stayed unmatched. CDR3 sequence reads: CASSPIGTSGGKETQYF. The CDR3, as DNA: TGTGCCAGCAGCCCCATAGGGACTAGCGGGGGGAAAGAGACCCAGTACTTC. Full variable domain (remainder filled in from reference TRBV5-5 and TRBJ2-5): DAGVTQSPTHLIKTRGQQVTLRCSPISGHKSVSWYQQVLGQGPQFIFQYYEKEERGRGNFPDRFSARQFPNYSSELNVNALLLGDSALYLCASSPIGTSGGKETQYFGPGTRLLVL.

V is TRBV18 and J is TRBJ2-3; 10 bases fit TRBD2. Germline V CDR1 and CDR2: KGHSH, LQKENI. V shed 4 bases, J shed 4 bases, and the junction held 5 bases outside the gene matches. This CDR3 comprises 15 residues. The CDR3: CASSLGLAAPDTQYF. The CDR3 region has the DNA TGTGCCAGCTCACTCGGACTAGCGGCCCCAGATACGCAGTATTTT.

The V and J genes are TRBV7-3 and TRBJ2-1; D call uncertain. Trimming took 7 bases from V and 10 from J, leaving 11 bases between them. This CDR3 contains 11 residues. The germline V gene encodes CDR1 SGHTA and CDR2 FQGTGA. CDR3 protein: CASTVYFEQFF. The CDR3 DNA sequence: TGTGCCAGCACAGTTTATTTCGAGCAGTTCTTC. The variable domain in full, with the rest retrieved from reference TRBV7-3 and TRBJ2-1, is GAGVSQTPSNKVTEKGKYVELRCDPISGHTALYWYRQSLGQGPEFLIYFQGTGAADDSGLPNDRFFAVRPEGSVSTLKIQRTERGDSAVYLCASTVYFEQFFGPGTRLTVL.

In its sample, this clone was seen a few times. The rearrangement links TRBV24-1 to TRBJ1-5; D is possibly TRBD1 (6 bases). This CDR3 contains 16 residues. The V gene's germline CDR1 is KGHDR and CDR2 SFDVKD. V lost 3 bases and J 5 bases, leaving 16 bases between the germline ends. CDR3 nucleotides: TGTGCCACCAGTGATAGTACAGGGATGTATGATCAGCCCCAGCATTTT. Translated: CATSDSTGMYDQPQHF.

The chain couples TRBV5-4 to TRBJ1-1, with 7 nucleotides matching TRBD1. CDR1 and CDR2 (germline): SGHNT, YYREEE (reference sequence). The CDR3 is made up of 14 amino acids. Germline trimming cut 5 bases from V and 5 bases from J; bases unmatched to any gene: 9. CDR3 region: CASRPRQGRTEAFF. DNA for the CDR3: TGTGCCAGCAGACCCCGACAGGGACGGACTGAAGCTTTCTTT.

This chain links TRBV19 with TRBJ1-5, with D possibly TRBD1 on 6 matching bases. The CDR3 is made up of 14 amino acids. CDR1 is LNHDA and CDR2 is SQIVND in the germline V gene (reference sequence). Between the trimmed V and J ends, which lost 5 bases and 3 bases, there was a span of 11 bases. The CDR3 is CASSSRQANQPQHF. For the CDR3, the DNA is TGTGCCAGTAGTTCCAGACAGGCCAATCAGCCCCAGCATTTT.

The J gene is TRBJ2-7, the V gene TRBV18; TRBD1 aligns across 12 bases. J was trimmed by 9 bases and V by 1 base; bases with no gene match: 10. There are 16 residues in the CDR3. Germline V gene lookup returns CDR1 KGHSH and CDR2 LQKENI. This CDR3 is CASSPRAGQGARGQYF. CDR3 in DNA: TGTGCCAGCTCACCACGGGCGGGACAGGGGGCGAGGGGGCAGTACTTC.

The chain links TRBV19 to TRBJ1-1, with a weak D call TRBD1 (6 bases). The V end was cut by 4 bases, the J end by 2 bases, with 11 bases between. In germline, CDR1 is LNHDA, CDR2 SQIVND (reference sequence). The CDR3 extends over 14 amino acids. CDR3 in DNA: TGTGCCAGTAGTACCGATGGGGGCAACACTGAAGCTTTCTTT. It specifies CASSTDGGNTEAFF.

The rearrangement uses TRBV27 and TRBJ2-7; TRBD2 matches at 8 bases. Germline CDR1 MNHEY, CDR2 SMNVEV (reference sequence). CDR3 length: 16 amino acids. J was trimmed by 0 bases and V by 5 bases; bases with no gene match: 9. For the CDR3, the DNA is TGTGCCAGCAGTGCTAGGCTAGCGGGCTTCTCCTACGAGCAGTACTTC. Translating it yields CASSARLAGFSYEQYF.

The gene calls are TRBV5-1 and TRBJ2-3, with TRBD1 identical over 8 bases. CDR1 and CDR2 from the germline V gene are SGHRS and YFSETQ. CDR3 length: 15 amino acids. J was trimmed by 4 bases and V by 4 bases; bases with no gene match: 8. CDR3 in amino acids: CASSTQGANADTQYF. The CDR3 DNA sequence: TGCGCCAGCAGCACCCAGGGGGCTAACGCAGATACGCAGTATTTT.

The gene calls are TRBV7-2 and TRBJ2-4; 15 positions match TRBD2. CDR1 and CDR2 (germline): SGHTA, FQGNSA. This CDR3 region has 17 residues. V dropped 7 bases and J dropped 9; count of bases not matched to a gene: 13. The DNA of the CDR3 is TGTGCCAGCATGGCCGTTCCGGGACTAGCGGGAGGTACCATTCAGTACTTC. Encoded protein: CASMAVPGLAGGTIQYF.

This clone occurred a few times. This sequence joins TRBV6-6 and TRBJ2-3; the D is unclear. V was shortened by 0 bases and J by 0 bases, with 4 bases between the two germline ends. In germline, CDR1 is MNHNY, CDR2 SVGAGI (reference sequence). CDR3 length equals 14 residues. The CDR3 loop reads CASSYSRSTDTQYF. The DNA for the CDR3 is TGTGCCAGCAGTTACTCGAGGAGCACAGATACGCAGTATTTT.

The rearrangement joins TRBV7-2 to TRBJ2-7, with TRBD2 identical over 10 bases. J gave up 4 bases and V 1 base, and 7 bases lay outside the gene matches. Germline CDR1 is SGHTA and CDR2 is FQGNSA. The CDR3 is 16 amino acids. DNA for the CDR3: TGTGCCAGCAGCTTAGAGGCGCTAGCGGGAGATTACGAGCAGTACTTC. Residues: CASSLEALAGDYEQYF.

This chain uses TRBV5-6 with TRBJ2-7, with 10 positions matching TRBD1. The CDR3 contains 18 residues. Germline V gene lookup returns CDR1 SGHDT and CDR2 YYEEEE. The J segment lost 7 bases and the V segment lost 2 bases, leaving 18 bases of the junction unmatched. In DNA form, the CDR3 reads TGTGCCAGCAGCTTATTCCTTGCTCTTTGGGACAGGGGTTGGGAGCAGTACTTC. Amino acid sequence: CASSLFLALWDRGWEQYF.

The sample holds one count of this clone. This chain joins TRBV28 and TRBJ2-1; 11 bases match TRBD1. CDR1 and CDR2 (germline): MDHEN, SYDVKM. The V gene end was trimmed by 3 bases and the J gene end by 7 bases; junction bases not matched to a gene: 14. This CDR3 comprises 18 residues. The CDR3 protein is CASSFPLPGTGGFNEQFF. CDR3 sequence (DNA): TGTGCCAGCAGTTTCCCTCTTCCCGGGACAGGGGGGTTTAATGAGCAGTTCTTC.

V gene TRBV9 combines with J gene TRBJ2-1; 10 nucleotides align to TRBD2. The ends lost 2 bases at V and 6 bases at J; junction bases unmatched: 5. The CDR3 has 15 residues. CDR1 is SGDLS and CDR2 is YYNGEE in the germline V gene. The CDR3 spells CASSVLASGSNEQFF. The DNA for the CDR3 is TGTGCCAGCAGCGTTTTGGCTAGCGGGAGCAATGAGCAGTTCTTC.

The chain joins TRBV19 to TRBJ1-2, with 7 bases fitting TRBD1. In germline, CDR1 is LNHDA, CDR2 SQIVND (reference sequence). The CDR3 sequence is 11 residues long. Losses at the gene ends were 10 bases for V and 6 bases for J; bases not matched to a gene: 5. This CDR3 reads CAIGTVNGYTF. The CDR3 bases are TGTGCCATCGGGACAGTCAATGGCTACACCTTC.

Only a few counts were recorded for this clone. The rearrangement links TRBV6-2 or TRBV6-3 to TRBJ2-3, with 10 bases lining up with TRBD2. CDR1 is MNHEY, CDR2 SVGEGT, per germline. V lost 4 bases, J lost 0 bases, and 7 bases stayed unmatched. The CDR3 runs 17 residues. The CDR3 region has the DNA TGTGCCAGCAGTTTCCGGACTAGCGGACCTAGCACAGATACGCAGTATTTT. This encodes CASSFRTSGPSTDTQYF.

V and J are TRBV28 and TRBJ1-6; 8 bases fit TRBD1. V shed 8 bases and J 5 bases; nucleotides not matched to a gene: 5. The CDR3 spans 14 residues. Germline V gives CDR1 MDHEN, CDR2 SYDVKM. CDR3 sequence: CASSTGAHNSPLHF. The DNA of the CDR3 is TGTGCCAGCTCGACAGGGGCCCATAATTCACCCCTCCACTTT.

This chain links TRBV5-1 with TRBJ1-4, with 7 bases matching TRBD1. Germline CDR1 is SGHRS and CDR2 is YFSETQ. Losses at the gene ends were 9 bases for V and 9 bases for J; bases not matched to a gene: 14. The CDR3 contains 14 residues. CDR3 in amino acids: CATKSDRATKKLFF. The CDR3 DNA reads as TGCGCCACCAAAAGTGACAGGGCGACGAAAAAACTGTTTTTT. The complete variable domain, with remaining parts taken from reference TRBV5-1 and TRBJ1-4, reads KAGVTQTPRYLIKTRGQQVTLSCSPISGHRSVSWYQQTPGQGLQFLFEYFSETQRNKGNFPGRFSGRQFSNSRSEMNVSTLELGDSALYLCATKSDRATKKLFFGSGTQLSVL.

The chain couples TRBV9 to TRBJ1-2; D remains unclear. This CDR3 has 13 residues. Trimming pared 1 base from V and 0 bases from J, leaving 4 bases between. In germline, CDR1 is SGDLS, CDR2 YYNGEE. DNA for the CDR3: TGTGCCAGCAGCGTAATCTCTAACTATGGCTACACCTTC. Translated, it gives CASSVISNYGYTF.